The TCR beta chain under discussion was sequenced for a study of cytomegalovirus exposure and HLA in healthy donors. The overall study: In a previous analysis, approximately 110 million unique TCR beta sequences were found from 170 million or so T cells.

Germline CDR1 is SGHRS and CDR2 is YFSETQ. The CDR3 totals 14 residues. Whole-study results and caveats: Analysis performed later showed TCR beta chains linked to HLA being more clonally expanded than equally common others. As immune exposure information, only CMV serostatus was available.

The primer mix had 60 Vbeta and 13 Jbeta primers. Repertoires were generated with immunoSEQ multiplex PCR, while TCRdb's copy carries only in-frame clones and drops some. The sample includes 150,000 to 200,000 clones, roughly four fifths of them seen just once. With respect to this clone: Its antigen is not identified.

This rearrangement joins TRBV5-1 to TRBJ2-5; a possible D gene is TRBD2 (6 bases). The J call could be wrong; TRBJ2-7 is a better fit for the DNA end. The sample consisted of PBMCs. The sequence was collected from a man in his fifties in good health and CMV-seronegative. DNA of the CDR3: TGCGCCAGCAGCTCGGGACTGAGCGGCTACGAGCAGTACTTC. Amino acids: CASSSGLSGYEQYF.